This T cell receptor (beta chain) was profiled in a study of post-analysis software for immune sequencing data. Findings and caveats of the study: Four to six TRBV segments appeared more often in patients than in controls, and TRBV5-6, TRBV5-1 and TRBV20-1 were among these.

Unique molecular identifiers were built into the TCR beta cDNA libraries. TCRdb ran MiXCR on the PCR reads and lists one entry per CDR3 protein. The sample comprises hundreds of thousands of distinct CDR3 sequences, roughly 50% of which are singletons, and about 4.8% rests with the top ten. The CDR3 is made up of 14 amino acids. Germline V gene lookup returns CDR1 DFQATT and CDR2 SNEGSKA (reference sequence). Trimming cost V 3 bases and J 0 bases, with 12 bases left between them. Comment on this clonotype: The antigen is not known.

The sample taken for sequencing was blood. The clonotype was recovered from a girl under 18 with multiple sclerosis. V gene TRBV20-1 combines with J gene TRBJ2-7; unclear D gene. CDR3 sequence: CSASGQTFSYEQYF. Here the CDR3 DNA reads TGCAGTGCTAGTGGCCAAACCTTCTCCTACGAGCAGTACTTC.